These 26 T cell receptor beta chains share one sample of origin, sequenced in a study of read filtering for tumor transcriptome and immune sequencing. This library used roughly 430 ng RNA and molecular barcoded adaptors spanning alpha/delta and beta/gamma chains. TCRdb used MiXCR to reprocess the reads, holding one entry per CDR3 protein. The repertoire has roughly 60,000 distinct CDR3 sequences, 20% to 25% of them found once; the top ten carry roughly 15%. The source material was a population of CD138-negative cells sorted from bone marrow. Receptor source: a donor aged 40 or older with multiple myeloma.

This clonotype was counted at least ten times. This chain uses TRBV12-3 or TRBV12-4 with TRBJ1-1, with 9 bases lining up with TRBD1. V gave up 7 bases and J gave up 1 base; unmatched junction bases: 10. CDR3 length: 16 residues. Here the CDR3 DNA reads TGTGCCAGCACCGTCCCGGGACAGGGCGGGAACACTGAAGCTTTCTTT. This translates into CASTVPGQGGNTEAFF.

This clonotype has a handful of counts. The CDR3 reads CASSADRTTSYEQYF. The CDR3 region has the DNA TGCGCCAGCAGCGCCGACAGGACTACCTCCTACGAGCAGTACTTC. The rearrangement uses TRBV5-1 and TRBJ2-7, with D possibly called TRBD1 or TRBD2 (6 bases each). Germline lookup yields CDR1 SGHRS and CDR2 YFSETQ. This CDR3 is built from 15 residues. The V and J ends lost 4 bases and 0 bases respectively, with 14 bases between them.

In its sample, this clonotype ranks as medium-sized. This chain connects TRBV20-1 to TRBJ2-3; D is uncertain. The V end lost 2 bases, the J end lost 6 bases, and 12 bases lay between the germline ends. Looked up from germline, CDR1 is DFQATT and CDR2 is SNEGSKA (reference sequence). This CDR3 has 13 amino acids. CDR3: CSARSGIGDTQYF. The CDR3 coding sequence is TGCAGTGCTAGATCCGGTATCGGGGATACGCAGTATTTT.

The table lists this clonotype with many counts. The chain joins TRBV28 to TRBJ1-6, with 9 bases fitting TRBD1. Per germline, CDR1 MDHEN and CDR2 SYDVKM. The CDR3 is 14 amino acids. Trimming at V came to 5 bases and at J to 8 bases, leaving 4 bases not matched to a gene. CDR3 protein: CASSPGQGYSPLHF. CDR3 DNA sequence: TGTGCCAGCAGTCCGGGACAGGGATATTCACCCCTCCACTTT.

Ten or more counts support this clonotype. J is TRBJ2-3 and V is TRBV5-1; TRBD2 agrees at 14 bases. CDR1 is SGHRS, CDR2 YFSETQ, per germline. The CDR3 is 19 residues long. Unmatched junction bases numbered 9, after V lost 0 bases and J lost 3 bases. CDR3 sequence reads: CASSLVPGLAGERTDTQYF. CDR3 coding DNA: TGCGCCAGCAGCTTGGTCCCGGGACTAGCGGGAGAAAGGACAGATACGCAGTATTTT.

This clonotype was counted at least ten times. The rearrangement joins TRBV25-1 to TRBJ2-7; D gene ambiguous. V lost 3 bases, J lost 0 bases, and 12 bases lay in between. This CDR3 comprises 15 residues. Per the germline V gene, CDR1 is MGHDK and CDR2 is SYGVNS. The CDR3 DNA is TGTGCCAGCAGTGAGAAGTCACCGAACTCCTACGAGCAGTACTTC. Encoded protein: CASSEKSPNSYEQYF.

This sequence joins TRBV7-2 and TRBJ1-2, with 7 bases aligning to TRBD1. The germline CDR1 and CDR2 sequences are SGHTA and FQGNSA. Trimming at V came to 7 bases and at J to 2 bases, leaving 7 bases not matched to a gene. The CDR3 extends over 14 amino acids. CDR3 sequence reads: CASKKQGPNYGYTF. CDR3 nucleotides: TGTGCCAGCAAGAAACAGGGGCCCAACTATGGCTACACCTTC.

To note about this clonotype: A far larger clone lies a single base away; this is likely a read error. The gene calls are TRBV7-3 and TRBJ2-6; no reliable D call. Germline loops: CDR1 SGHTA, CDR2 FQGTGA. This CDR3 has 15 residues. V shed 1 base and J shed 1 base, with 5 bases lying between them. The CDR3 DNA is TGTGCCAGCAGCTTAAGTGGGTCTGGGGCCAACGTCCTGACTTTC. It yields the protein CASSLSGSGANVLTF.

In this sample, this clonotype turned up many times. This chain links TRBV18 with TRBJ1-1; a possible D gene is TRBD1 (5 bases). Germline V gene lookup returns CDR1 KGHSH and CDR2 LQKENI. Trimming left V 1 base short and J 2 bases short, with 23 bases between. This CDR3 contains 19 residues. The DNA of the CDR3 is TGTGCCAGCTCACCACGGGCGGTAAGGCAGGTGGGGACCAACACTGAAGCTTTCTTT. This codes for CASSPRAVRQVGTNTEAFF.

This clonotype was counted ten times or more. The CDR3 spells CASSPAPSGSYEQYF. The CDR3 bases are TGTGCCAGCAGCCCCGCCCCTAGCGGGAGCTACGAGCAGTACTTC. This chain links TRBV7-2 with TRBJ2-7, with TRBD2 matching 10 bases. V dropped 5 bases and J dropped 3; count of bases not matched to a gene: 7. Germline lookup yields CDR1 SGHTA and CDR2 FQGNSA. The CDR3 sequence is 15 residues long.

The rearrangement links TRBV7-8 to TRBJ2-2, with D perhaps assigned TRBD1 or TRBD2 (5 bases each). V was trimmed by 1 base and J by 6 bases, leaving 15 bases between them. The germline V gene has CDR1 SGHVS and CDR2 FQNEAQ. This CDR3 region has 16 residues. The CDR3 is CASSLVTGAEAGELFF. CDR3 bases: TGTGCCAGCAGCTTAGTTACCGGGGCAGAGGCCGGGGAGCTGTTTTTT.

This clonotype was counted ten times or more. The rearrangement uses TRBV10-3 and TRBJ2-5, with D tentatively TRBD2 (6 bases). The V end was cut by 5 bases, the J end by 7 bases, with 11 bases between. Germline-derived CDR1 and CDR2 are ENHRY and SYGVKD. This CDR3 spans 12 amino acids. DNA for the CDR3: TGTGCCATCAGTAGTTCCGGGAGGACCCAGTACTTC. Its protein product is CAISSSGRTQYF.

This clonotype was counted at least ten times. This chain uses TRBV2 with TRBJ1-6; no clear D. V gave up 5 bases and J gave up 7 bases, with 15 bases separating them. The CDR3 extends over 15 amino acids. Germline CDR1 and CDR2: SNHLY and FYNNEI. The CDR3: CASSLTVGLNSPLHF. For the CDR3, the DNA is TGTGCCAGCAGTTTGACCGTGGGCCTCAATTCACCCCTCCACTTT.

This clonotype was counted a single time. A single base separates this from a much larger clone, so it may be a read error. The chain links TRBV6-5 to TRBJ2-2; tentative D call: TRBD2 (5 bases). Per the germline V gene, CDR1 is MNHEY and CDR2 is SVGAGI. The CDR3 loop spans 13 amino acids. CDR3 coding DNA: TGTGCCAGCGGACGGAGGAACACCAGGGAGCTGTTTTTT. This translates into CASGRRNTRELFF.

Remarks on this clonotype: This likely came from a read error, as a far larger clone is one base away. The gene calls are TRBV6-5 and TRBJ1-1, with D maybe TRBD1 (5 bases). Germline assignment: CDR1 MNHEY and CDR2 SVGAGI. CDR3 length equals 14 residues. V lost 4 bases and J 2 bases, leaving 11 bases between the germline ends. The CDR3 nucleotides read TGTGCCAGCAGTTGCCCCGGACATAACACTGAAGCTTTCTTT. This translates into CASSCPGHNTEAFF.

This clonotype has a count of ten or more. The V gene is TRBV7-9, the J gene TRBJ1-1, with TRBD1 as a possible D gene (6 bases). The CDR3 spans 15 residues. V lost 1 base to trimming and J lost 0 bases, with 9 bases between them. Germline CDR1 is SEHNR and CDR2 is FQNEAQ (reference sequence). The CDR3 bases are TGTGCCAGCAGCTTAGAAGGACAGCTGAACACTGAAGCTTTCTTT. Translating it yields CASSLEGQLNTEAFF.

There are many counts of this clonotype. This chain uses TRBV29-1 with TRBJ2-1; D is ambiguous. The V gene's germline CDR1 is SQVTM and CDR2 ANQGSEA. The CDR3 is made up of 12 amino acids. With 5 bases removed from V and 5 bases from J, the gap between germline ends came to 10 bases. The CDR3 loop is CSVWVNNNEQFF. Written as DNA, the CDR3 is TGCAGCGTTTGGGTAAATAACAATGAGCAGTTCTTC.

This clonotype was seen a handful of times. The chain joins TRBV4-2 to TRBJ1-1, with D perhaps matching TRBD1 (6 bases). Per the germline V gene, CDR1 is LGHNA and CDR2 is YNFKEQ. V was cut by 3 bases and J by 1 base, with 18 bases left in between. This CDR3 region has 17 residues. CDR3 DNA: TGTGCCAGCAGCCAGCTGGGGGCAGGGAAAGGGAACACTGAAGCTTTCTTT. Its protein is CASSQLGAGKGNTEAFF.

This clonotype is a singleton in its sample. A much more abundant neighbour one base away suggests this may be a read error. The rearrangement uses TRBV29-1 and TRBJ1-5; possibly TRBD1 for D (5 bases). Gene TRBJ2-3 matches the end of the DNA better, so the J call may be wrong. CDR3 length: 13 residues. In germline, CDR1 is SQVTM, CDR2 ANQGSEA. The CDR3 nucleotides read TGCAGCGTTGCGACAGATAGCAATCAGCCCCAGTATTTT. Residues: CSVATDSNQPQYF.

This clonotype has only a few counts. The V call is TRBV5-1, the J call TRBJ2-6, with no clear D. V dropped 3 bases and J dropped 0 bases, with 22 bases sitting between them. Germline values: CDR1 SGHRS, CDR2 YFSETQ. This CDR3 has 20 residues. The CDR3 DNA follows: TGCGCCAGCAGCTCGGGCCCCTCAAGGTTGAGTCCCTCTGGGGCCAACGTCCTGACTTTC. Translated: CASSSGPSRLSPSGANVLTF.

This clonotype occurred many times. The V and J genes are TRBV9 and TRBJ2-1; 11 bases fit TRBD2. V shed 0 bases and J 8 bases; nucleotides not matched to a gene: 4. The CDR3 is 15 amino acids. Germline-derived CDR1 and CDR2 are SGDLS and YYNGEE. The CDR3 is CASSVAPTSGDEQFF. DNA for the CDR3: TGTGCCAGCAGCGTAGCTCCGACTAGCGGGGATGAGCAGTTCTTC.

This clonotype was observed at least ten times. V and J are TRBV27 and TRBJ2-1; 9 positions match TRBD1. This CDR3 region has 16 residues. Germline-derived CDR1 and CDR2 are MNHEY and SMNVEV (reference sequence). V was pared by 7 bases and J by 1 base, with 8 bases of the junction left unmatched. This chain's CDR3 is CASTTQDRGSYNEQFF. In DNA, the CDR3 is TGTGCCAGCACGACCCAGGACAGGGGATCCTACAATGAGCAGTTCTTC.

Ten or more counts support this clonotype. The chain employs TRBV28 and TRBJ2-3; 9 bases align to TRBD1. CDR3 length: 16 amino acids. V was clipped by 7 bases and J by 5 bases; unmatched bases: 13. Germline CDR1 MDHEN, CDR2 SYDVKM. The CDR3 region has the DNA TGTGCCAGCAACATGAACCGCGGACAGGGGATAGATACGCAGTATTTT. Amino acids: CASNMNRGQGIDTQYF.

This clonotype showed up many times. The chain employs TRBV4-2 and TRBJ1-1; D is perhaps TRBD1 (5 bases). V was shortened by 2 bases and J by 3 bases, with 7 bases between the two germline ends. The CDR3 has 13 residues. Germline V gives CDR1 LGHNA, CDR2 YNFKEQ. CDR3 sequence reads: CASSQIRDTEAFF. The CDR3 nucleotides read TGTGCCAGCAGCCAAATCAGGGACACTGAAGCTTTCTTT.

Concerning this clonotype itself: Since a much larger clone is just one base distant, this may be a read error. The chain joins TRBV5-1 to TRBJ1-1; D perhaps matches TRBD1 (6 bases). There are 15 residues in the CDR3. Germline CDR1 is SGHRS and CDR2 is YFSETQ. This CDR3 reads CASSGTQGSNIEAFF. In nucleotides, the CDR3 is TGCGCCAGCAGCGGGACACAGGGAAGCAACATTGAAGCTTTCTTT.

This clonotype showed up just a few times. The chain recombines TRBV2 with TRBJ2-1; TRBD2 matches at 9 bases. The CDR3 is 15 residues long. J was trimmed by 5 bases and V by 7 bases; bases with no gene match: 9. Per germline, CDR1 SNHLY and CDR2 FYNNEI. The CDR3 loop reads CASMIGLASNNEQFF. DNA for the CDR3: TGTGCCAGCATGATAGGACTAGCGTCCAACAATGAGCAGTTCTTC.